This T cell receptor beta chain was identified during a study of T cell repertoires in cytomegalovirus infection. Deletions cut 3 bases from V and 4 bases from J, with 13 bases between. Germline CDR1 and CDR2: SGDLS and YYNGEE. The CDR3 has 15 amino acids. This clonotype was counted only a few times. Its target is not known. TCRdb recomputed calls from the reads with MiXCR, one row per CDR3 protein. The profile shows approximately 910,000 distinct CDR3 sequences, less than 40% of them singletons. The sample consisted of cultured CD8+ T cells from PBMCs, taken from culture after CMV antigen stimulation. V is TRBV9 and J is TRBJ1-4; possibly TRBD1 for D (6 bases). This clonotype was obtained from a human donor in good health (CMV status not recorded). Some clones in this sample may be carry-over from other donors' samples. The CDR3 region has the DNA TGTGCCAGCAGCGCCTTTGGACAGATTAATGAAAAACTGTTTTTT. Amino acids: CASSAFGQINEKLFF.